Sequencing of this T cell receptor beta chain was carried out in a study of T-cell memory formation after mild COVID-19 (dated by TCRdb to about 2021). Regarding the study in general: Most TCR sequence clusters were specific to one of the two donors. In a couple of donors, T-cell clones that expanded and contracted after mild COVID-19 were tracked by sequencing TCRalpha and TCRbeta repertoires over time. Two young, previously healthy adult volunteers made up the cohort, one male and one female. General findings and caveats noted by the study authors: The study covered only a couple of mild cases, and larger cohorts including severe cases with pre-infection samples were considered necessary. Contracting CD4+ clones were found mainly in CM and EM memory subsets, while CD8+ clones were enriched in EMRA. Clones contracting from day 15 to 85 had balanced CD4/CD8 phenotypes, while a second wave expanding from day 15 to 37 was biased towards CD4+. SARS-CoV-2 specificity was not confirmed for the second-wave clones peaking on day 37. The detection of some responding clones in pre-infection memory suggests that pre-existing cross-reactive memory T cells joined the SARS-CoV-2 response.

The germline V and J ends show losses of 0 bases and 1 base respectively, and no gene match explains 2 bases of the junction. From a lookup of the germline V gene, CDR1 and CDR2 are SGHRS and YFSETQ. The CDR3 starts with the cysteine, ends with the phenylalanine, and has 16 residues. The CDR3 DNA has 48 bases and is translated from base 1. The instrument was an Illumina NovaSeq 6000. TCRalpha and TCRbeta cDNA libraries were built by 5'RACE with constant-segment primers, adding sample barcodes and unique molecular identifiers. Trizol reagent was used to extract RNA from every sample. Libraries were amplified in two PCR steps, with a second sample barcode and Illumina TruSeq adapters added in the second step. Libraries were sequenced on an Illumina NovaSeq with 2 x 150 bp paired-end reads. The authors' analysis ran thus. Demultiplexing of reads and collapsing into UMI-guided consensus sequences were performed with migec v1.2.7. With mixcr v2.1.11, UMI consensuses were aligned to TRA and TRB V and J templates and assembled into clonotypes. Expanded or contracted clonotypes were those called significant by both edgeR and NoisET, with noise models trained on biological replicates. For edgeR calls, a false discovery rate-adjusted p below 0.01 and a log2 fold-change threshold of 1 were applied. As an exploratory analysis of dynamics, max-normalized trajectories of the 1000 most abundant clonotypes were examined with PCA combined with hierarchical clustering. Separately sequenced CD4+ and CD8+ repertoires were used to assign the CD4 or CD8 phenotype of responding clones. The public reads were run again by TCRdb, first through fastp at Q25 and then through MiXCR, and only productive beta chains were kept. Rows are combined by CDR3 protein, so each entry shows the most common genes and DNA. The V and J calls here are based on TCRdb, not the publication. This sample holds around 510,000 distinct CDR3 sequences; about 20% were observed only once. Roughly 9.1% of the sample rests with the top ten.

PBMCs were isolated by Ficoll-Paque density gradient centrifugation. The sample holds a few counts of this clonotype. Its target antigen remains unknown. One base away there is no much larger clone; base qualities are not given. The source material was PBMCs or a T cell subset sorted from them (not recorded which). The rearranged segments are TRBV5-1 and TRBJ2-3, with 10 central nucleotides matching TRBD1. This receptor was taken from an adult woman who had mild COVID-19 (a few samples of this study predate the infection). The sample titles of this study are shuffled in the database, so cell type and time point are left out; the donor was told from shared clones. The DNA sequence is given as TGCGCCAGCAGCTTGGGAGGGACAGGGGGCACAGATACGCAGTATTTT. This translates into CASSLGGTGGTDTQYF.